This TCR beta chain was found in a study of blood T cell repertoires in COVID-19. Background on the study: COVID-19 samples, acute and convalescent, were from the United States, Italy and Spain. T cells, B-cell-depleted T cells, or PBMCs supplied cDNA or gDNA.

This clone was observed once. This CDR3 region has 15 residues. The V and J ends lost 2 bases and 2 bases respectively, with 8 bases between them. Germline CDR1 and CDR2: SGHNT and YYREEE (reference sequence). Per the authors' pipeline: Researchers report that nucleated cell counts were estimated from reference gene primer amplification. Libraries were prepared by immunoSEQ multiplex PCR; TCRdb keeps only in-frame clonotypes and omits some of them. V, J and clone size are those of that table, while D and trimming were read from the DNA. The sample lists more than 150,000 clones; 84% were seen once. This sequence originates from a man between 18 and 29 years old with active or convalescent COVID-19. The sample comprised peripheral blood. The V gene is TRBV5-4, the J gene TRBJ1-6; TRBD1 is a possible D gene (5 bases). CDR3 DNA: TGTGCCAGCAGCTTCGACAGCCCCTATAATTCACCCCTCCACTTT. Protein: CASSFDSPYNSPLHF.